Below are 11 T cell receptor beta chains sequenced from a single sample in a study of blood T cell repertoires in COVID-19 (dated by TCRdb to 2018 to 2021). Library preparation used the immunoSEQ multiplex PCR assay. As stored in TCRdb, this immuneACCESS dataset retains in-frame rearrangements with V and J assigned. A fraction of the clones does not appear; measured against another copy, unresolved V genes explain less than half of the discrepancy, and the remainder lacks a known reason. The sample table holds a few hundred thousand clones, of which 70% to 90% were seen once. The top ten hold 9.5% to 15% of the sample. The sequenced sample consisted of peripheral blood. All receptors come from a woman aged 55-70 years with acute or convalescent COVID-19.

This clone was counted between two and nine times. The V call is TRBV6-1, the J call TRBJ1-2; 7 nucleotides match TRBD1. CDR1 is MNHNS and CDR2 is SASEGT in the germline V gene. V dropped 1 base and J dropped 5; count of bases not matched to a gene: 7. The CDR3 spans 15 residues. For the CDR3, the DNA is TGTGCCAGCAGTGAAGAGAGGGGACAGACGTATGGCTACACCTTC. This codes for CASSEERGQTYGYTF.

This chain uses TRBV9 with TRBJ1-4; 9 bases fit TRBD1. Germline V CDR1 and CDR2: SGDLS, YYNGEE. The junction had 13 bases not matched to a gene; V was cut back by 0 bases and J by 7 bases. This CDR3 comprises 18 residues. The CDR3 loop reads CASSVGGTGIIGGEKLFF. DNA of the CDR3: TGTGCCAGCAGCGTAGGCGGGACAGGGATTATCGGAGGTGAAAAACTGTTTTTT. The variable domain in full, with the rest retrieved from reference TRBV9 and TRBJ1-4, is DSGVTQTPKHLITATGQRVTLRCSPRSGDLSVYWYQQSLDQGLQFLIQYYNGEERAKGNILERFSAQQFPDLHSELNLSSLELGDSALYFCASSVGGTGIIGGEKLFFGSGTQLSVL.

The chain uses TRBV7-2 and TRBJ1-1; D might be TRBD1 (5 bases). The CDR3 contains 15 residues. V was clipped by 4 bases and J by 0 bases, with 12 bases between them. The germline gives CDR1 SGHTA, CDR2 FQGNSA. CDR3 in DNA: TGTGCCAGCAGCTCCCTTGGGGCTTTGAACACTGAAGCTTTCTTT. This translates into CASSSLGALNTEAFF.

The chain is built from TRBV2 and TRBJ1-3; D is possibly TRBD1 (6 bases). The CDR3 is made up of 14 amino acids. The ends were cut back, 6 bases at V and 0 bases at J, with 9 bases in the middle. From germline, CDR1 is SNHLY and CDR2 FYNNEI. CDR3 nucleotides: TGTGCCAGCAGAACAGGGTCCTCTGGAAACACCATATATTTT. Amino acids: CASRTGSSGNTIYF.

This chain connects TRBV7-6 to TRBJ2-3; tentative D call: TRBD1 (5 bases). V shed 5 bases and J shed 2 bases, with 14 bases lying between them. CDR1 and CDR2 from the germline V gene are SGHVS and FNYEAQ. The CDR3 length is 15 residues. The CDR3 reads CASSGGAGATDTQYF. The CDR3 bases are TGTGCCAGCAGCGGTGGGGCTGGGGCCACAGATACGCAGTATTTT.

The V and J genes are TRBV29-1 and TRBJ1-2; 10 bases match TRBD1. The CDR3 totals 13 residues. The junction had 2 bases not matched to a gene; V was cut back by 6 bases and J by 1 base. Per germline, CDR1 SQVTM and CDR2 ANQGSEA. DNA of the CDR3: TGCAGCGTCGGGACAGGGGATAACTATGGCTACACCTTC. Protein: CSVGTGDNYGYTF.

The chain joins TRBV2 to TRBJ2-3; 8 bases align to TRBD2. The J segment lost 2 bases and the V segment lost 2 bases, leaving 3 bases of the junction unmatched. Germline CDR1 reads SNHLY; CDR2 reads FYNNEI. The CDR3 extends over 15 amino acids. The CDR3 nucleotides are TGTGCCAGCAGTGAACGGCGGGGGGTCACAGATACGCAGTATTTT. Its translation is CASSERRGVTDTQYF.

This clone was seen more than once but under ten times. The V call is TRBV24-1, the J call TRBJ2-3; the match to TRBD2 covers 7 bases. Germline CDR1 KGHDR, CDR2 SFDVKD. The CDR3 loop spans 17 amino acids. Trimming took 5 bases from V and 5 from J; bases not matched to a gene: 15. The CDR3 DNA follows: TGTGCCACCAGTGGCGTAGATACGAGCGGGGTCCGAGATACGCAGTATTTT. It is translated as CATSGVDTSGVRDTQYF.

The CDR3 loop is CASSLVGADSPYF. DNA of the CDR3: TGTGCCAGCAGCTTAGTTGGGGCGGACAGCCCGTACTTC. This chain links TRBV7-2 with TRBJ2-4, with a tentative D call TRBD1 (6 bases). This CDR3 region has 13 residues. V was pared by 1 base and J by 15 bases, with 16 bases between. Germline assignment: CDR1 SGHTA and CDR2 FQGNSA.

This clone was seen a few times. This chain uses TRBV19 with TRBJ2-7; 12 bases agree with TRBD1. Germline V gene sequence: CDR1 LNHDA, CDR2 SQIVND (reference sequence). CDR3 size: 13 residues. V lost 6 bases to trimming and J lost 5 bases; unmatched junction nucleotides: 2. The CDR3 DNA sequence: TGTGCCAGTAGCGGGACAGGGGGCAACGAGCAGTACTTC. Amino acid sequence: CASSGTGGNEQYF. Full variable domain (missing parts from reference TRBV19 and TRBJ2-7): DGGITQSPKYLFRKEGQNVTLSCEQNLNHDAMYWYRQDPGQGLRLIYYSQIVNDFQKGDIAEGYSVSREKKESFPLTVTSAQKNPTAFYLCASSGTGGNEQYFGPGTRLTVT.

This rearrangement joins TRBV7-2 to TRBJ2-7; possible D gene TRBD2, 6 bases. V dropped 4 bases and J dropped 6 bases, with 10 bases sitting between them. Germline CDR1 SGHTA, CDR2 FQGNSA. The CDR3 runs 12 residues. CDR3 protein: CASSYYSGEQYF. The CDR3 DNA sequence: TGTGCCAGCAGCTACTATAGCGGCGAGCAGTACTTC.